This record covers a single TCR beta chain. Its antigen is currently unknown. Profiled with immunoSEQ multiplex PCR; TCRdb holds only in-frame clones, not every one. Of about 2.3 million clones in the sample, approximately 95% are singletons; the top ten hold about 0.41%. The CDR3 spans 12 residues. Germline CDR1 reads PRHDT; CDR2 reads FYEKMQ (reference sequence). The V end was cut by 11 bases, the J end by 1 base, with 12 bases between. This sample was included in a study of shared clonotypes between healthy human individuals. Study-level results: The naive CD4 repertoires of several donors were compared, and around 5% of clonotypes were shared.

The chain joins TRBV13 to TRBJ2-7; D is possibly TRBD2 (5 bases). Sequenced material: naive CD4+ T cells from PBMCs. The subset was: CD45RA+ positively selected. This sequence was found in a man between 18 and 29 years old in good health. Some clones in this sample may be carry-over from other donors' samples. This CDR3 is CAGGERSYEQYF. CDR3 coding DNA: TGTGCCGGAGGTGAGAGGTCCTACGAGCAGTACTTC.